Below are 5 T cell receptor beta chains sequenced from a single sample in a study of T-cell memory formation after mild COVID-19. TCRdb passed the 5' RACE reads through MiXCR, listing each CDR3 protein once. Altogether fewer than 650,000 distinct CDR3 sequences are present, 20% to 25% being singletons, with the ten largest covering around 7.7%. Material: PBMCs or a T cell subset sorted from them (not recorded which). The source is an adult woman who had mild COVID-19 (a few samples of this study predate the infection). Cell type and time point are not known.

This chain connects TRBV15 to TRBJ2-1; TRBD1 might be the D (6 bases). The CDR3 has 16 amino acids. Trimming removed 5 bases from V and 3 bases from J, with 17 bases in between. CDR1 is LNHNV and CDR2 is YYDKDF in the germline V gene (reference sequence). For the CDR3, the DNA is TGTGCCACCAGCTCCCCTAGGGGGTCAAGCTACAATGAGCAGTTCTTC. Translating gives CATSSPRGSSYNEQFF. Full variable domain (missing parts from reference TRBV15 and TRBJ2-1): DAMVIQNPRYQVTQFGKPVTLSCSQTLNHNVMYWYQQKSSQAPKLLFHYYDKDFNNEADTPDNFQSRRPNTSFCFLDIRSPGLGDTAMYLCATSSPRGSSYNEQFFGPGTRLTVL.

The chain combines TRBV5-1 with TRBJ2-7, with D possibly called TRBD1 or TRBD2 (5 bases each). The germline V gene has CDR1 SGHRS and CDR2 YFSETQ. V was trimmed by 2 bases and J by 5 bases, leaving 20 bases between them. The CDR3 has 16 residues. DNA for the CDR3: TGCGCCAGCAGCTTATTACGAGGGCAGGGTCTCGACGAGCAGTACTTC. Translated, it gives CASSLLRGQGLDEQYF.

The chain carries TRBV4-1 and TRBJ1-1, with 8 bases matching TRBD1. CDR1 and CDR2 (germline): MGHRA, YSYEKL. CDR3 length: 14 amino acids. The V gene end was trimmed by 1 base and the J gene end by 6 bases; junction bases not matched to a gene: 4. In DNA, the CDR3 is TGCGCCAGCAGCCAAGCGCAGGGGGCCCCTGAAGCTTTCTTT. Its translation is CASSQAQGAPEAFF.

This clonotype has more than one count but fewer than ten. The rearrangement joins TRBV11-2 to TRBJ2-3; the match to TRBD2 covers 9 bases. Germline trimming cut 2 bases from V and 2 bases from J; bases unmatched to any gene: 5. Germline V gene data show CDR1 as SGHAT and CDR2 as FQNNGV. The CDR3 sequence is 16 residues long. CDR3 coding DNA: TGTGCCAGCAGCTTAACTAGCGGGTCCTCCACAGATACGCAGTATTTT. It is translated as CASSLTSGSSTDTQYF.

The table lists this clonotype with a few counts. CDR3 sequence (DNA): TGTGCCAGCAGCCCAACCGGGACTAGGGACACAGATACGCAGTATTTT. Translation: CASSPTGTRDTDTQYF. V is TRBV7-9 and J is TRBJ2-3; 8 nucleotides match TRBD2. Trimming at V came to 5 bases and at J to 2 bases, leaving 9 bases not matched to a gene. Germline loops: CDR1 SEHNR, CDR2 FQNEAQ (reference sequence). The CDR3 has 16 residues.